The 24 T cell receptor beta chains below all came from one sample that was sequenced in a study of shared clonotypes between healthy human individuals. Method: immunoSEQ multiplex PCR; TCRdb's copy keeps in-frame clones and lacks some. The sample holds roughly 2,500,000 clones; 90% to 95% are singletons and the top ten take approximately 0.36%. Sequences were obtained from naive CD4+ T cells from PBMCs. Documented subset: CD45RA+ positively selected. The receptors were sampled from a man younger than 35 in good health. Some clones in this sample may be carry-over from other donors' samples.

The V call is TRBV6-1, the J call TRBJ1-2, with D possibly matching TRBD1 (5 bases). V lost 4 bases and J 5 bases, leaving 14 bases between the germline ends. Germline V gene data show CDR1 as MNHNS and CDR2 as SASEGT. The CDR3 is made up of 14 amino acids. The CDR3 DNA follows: TGTGCCAGCAGTGCAGAAATCCAGGGTTATGGCTACACCTTC. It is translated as CASSAEIQGYGYTF.

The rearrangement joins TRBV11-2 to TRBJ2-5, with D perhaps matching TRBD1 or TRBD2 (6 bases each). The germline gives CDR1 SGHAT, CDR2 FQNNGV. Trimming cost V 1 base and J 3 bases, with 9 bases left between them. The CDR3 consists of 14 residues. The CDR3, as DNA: TGTGCCAGCAGCTTAGGGGGGGCTAAAGAGACCCAGTACTTC. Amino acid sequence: CASSLGGAKETQYF.

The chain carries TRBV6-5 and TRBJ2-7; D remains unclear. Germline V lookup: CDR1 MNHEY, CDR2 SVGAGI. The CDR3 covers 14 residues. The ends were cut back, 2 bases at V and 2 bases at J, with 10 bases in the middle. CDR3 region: CASSYPHSPYEQYF. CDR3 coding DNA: TGTGCCAGCAGTTACCCTCATTCTCCCTACGAGCAGTACTTC.

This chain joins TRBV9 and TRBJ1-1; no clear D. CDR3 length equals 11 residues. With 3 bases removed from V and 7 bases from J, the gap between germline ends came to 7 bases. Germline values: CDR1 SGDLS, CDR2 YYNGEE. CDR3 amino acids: CASSGGYEAFF. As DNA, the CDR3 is TGTGCCAGCAGCGGCGGGTATGAAGCTTTCTTT.

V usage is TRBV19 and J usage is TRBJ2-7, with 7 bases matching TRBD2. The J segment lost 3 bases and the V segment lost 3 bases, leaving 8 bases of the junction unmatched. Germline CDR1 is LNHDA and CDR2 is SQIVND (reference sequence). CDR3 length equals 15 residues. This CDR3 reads CASSMVGGSVYEQYF. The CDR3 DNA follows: TGTGCCAGTAGTATGGTTGGCGGGAGCGTCTACGAGCAGTACTTC.

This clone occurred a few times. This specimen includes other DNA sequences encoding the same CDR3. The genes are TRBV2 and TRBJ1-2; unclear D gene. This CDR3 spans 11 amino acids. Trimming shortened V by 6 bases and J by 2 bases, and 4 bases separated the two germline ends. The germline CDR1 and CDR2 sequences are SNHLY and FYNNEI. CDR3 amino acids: CASSRNYGYTF. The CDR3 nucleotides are TGTGCCAGCAGCAGGAACTATGGCTACACCTTC.

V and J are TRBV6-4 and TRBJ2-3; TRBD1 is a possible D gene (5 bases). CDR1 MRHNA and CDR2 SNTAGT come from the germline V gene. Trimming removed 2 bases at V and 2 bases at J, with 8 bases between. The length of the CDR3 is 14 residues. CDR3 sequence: CASSDGAYTDTQYF. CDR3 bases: TGTGCCAGCAGTGACGGGGCTTACACAGATACGCAGTATTTT.

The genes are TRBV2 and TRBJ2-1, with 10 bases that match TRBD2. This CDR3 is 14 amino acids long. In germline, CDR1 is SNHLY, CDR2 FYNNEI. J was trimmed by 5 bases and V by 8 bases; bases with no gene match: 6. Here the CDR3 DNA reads TGTGCCAGCGCCGGACTAGCGGTAAACAATGAGCAGTTCTTC. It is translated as CASAGLAVNNEQFF.

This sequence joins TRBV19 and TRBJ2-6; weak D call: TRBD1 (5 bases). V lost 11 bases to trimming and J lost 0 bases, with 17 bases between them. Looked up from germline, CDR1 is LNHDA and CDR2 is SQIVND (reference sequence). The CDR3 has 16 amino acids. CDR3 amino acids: CAANPGQHSGANVLTF. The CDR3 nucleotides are TGTGCCGCCAATCCAGGGCAACACTCTGGGGCCAACGTCCTGACTTTC. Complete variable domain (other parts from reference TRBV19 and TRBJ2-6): DGGITQSPKYLFRKEGQNVTLSCEQNLNHDAMYWYRQDPGQGLRLIYYSQIVNDFQKGDIAEGYSVSREKKESFPLTVTSAQKNPTAFYLCAANPGQHSGANVLTFGAGSRLTVL.

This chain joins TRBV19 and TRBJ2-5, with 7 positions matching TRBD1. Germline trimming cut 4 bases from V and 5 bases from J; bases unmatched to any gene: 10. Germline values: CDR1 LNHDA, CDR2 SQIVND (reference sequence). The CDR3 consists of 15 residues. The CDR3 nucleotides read TGTGCCAGTAGTACCAATGACAGGGAGCGGGAGACCCAGTACTTC. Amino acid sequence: CASSTNDRERETQYF.

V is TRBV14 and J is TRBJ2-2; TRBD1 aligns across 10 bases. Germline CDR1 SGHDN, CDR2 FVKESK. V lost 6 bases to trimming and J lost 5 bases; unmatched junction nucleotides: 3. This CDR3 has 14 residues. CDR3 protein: CASRRQGATGELFF. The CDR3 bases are TGTGCCAGCAGGAGACAGGGGGCGACCGGGGAGCTGTTTTTT. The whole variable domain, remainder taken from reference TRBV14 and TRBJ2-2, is EAGVTQFPSHSVIEKGQTVTLRCDPISGHDNLYWYRRVMGKEIKFLLHFVKESKQDESGMPNNRFLAERTGGTYSTLKVQPAELEDSGVYFCASRRQGATGELFFGEGSRLTVL.

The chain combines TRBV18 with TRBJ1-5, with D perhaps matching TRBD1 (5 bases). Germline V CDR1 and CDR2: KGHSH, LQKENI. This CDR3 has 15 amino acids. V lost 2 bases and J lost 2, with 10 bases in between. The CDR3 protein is CASSPRGEGNQPQHF. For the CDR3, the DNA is TGTGCCAGCTCACCAAGAGGGGAGGGCAATCAGCCCCAGCATTTT.

CDR3 amino acids: CASSLSRQFKTEAFF. The CDR3 bases are TGTGCCAGCAGCTTAAGTCGTCAGTTTAAGACTGAAGCTTTCTTT. The J gene is TRBJ1-1, the V gene TRBV7-9; D gene unclear. V lost 2 bases, J lost 5 bases, and 15 bases lay in between. Germline assignment: CDR1 SEHNR and CDR2 FQNEAQ (reference sequence). The CDR3 contains 15 residues.

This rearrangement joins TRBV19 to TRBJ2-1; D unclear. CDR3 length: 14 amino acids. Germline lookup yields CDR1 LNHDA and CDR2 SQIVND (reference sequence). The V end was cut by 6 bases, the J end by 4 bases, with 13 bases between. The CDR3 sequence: CASRGLQAYNEQFF. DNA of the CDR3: TGTGCCAGTAGAGGTCTGCAAGCGTACAATGAGCAGTTCTTC.

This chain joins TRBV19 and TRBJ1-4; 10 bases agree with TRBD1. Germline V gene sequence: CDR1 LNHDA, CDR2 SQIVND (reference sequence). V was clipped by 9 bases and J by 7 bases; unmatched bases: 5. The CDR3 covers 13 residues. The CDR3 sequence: CASQDRGFEKLFF. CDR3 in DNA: TGTGCCAGCCAGGACAGGGGGTTTGAAAAACTGTTTTTT.

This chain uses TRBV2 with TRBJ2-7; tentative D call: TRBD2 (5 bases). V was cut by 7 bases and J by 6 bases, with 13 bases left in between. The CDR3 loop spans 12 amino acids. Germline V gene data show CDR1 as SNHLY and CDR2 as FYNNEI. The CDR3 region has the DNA TGTGCCAGCATCGGAGGCGGCACCGAGCAGTACTTC. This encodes CASIGGGTEQYF.

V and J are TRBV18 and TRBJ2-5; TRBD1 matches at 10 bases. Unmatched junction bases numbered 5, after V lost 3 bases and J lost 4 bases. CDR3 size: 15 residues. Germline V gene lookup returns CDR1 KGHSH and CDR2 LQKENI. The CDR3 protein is CASSPGTGALETQYF. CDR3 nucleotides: TGTGCCAGCTCACCTGGGACAGGGGCCTTAGAGACCCAGTACTTC.

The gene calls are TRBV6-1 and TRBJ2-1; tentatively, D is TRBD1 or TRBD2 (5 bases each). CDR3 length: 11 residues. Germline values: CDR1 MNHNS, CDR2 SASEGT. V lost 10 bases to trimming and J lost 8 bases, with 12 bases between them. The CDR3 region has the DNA TGTGCCACGTACCGGGACCATGAGCAGTTCTTC. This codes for CATYRDHEQFF.

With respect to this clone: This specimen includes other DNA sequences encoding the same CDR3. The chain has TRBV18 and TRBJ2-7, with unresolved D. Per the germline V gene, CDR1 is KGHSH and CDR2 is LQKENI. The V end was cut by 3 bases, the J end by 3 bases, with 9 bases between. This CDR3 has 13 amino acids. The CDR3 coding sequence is TGTGCCAGCTCACCCACCCCGGGCTACGAGCAGTACTTC. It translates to CASSPTPGYEQYF.

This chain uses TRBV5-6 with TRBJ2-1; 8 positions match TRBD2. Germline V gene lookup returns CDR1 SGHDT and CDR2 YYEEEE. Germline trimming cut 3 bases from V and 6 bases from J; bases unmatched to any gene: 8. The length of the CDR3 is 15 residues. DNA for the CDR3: TGTGCCAGCAGCTCCCTCCCTACTAGCGGCAATGAGCAGTTCTTC. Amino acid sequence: CASSSLPTSGNEQFF.

The CDR3 loop reads CASSLVLAGTSTDTQYF. CDR3 in DNA: TGCGCCAGCAGCTTGGTACTAGCGGGGACTAGCACAGATACGCAGTATTTT. The chain recombines TRBV5-1 with TRBJ2-3; 10 positions match TRBD2. The CDR3 consists of 17 residues. The V gene end was trimmed by 0 bases and the J gene end by 0 bases; junction bases not matched to a gene: 4. The germline gives CDR1 SGHRS, CDR2 YFSETQ.

CDR3 in DNA: TGTGCCAGCAGCAACGACGGCGGGGGGCAGGGGGAGACCCAGTACTTC. This codes for CASSNDGGGQGETQYF. The chain carries TRBV5-4 and TRBJ2-5; 8 bases are shared with TRBD2. Germline V gives CDR1 SGHNT, CDR2 YYREEE (reference sequence). CDR3 length: 16 residues. The V and J ends lost 4 bases and 5 bases, in that order; junction bases with no gene match: 13.

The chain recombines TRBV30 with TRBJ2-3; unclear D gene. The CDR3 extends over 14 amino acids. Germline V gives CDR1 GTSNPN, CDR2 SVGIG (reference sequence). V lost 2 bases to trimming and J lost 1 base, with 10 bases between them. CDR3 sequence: CAWSRRSGTDTQYF. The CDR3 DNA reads TGTGCCTGGAGTAGGCGGTCAGGCACAGATACGCAGTATTTT.

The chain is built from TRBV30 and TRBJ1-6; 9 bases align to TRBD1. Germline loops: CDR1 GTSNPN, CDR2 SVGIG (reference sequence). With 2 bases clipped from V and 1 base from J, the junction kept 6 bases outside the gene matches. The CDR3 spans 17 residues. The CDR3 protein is CAWSSGQGVSYNSPLHF. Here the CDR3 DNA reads TGTGCCTGGAGTTCGGGACAGGGAGTGTCCTATAATTCACCCCTCCACTTT.